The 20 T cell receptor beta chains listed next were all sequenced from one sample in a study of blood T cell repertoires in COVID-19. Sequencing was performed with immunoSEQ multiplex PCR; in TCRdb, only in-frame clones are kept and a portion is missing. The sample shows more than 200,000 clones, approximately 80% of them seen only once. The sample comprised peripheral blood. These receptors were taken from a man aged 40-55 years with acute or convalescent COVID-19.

The CDR3 coding sequence is TGTGCCAGCAGCTTTCCGTCGGGAACAACCTACGAGCAGTACTTC. This codes for CASSFPSGTTYEQYF. The chain couples TRBV7-2 to TRBJ2-7; TRBD2 might be the D (5 bases). Germline V gene lookup returns CDR1 SGHTA and CDR2 FQGNSA. The V end lost 3 bases, the J end lost 2 bases, and 14 bases lay between the germline ends. The CDR3 length is 15 residues.

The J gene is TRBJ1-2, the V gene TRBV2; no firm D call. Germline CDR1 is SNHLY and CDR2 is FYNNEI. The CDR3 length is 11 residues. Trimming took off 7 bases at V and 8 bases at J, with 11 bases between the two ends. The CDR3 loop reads CASTPQLGYTF. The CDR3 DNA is TGTGCCAGCACCCCCCAACTGGGCTACACCTTC. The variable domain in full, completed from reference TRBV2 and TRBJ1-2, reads EPEVTQTPSHQVTQMGQEVILRCVPISNHLYFYWYRQILGQKVEFLVSFYNNEISEKSEIFDDQFSVERPDGSNFTLKIRSTKLEDSAMYFCASTPQLGYTFGSGTRLTVV.

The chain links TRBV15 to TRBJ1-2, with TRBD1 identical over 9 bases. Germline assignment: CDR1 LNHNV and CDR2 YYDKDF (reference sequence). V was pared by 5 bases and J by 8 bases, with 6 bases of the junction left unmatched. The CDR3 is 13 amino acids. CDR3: CATSARTGDGYTF. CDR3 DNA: TGTGCCACCAGCGCTAGGACAGGGGACGGCTACACCTTC.

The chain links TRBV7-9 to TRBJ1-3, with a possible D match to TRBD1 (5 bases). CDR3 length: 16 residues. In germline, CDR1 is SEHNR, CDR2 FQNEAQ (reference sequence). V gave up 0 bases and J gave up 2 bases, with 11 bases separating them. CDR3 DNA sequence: TGTGCCAGCAGCTTAGCATCCGTGGACACTGGAAACACCATATATTTT. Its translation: CASSLASVDTGNTIYF. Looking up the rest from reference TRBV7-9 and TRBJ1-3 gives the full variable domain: DTGVSQNPRHKITKRGQNVTFRCDPISEHNRLYWYRQTLGQGPEFLTYFQNEAQLEKSRLLSDRFSAERPKGSFSTLEIQRTEQGDSAMYLCASSLASVDTGNTIYFGEGSWLTVV.

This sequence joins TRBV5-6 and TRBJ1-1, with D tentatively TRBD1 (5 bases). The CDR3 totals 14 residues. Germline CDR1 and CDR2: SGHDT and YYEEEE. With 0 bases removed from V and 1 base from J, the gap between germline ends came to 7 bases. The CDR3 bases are TGTGCCAGCAGCTTGGGGGGCACGAACACTGAAGCTTTCTTT. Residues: CASSLGGTNTEAFF.

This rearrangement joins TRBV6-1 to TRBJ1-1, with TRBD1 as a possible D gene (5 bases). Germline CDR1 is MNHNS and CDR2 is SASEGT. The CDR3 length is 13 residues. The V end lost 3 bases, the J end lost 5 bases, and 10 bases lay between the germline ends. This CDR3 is CASSDQGGTEAFF. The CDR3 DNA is TGTGCCAGCAGTGATCAGGGAGGGACTGAAGCTTTCTTT.

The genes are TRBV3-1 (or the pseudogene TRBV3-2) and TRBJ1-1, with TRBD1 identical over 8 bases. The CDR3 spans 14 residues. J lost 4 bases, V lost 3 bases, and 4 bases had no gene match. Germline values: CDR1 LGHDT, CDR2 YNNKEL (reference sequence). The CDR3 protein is CASSQFTGGTEAFF. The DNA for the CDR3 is TGTGCCAGCAGCCAGTTTACAGGGGGCACTGAAGCTTTCTTT.

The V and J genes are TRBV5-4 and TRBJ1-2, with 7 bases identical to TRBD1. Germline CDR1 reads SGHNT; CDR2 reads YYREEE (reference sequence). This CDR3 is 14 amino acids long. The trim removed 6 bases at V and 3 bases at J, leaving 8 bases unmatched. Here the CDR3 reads CASNQDRSDYGYTF. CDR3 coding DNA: TGTGCCAGCAACCAGGACAGGAGCGACTATGGCTACACCTTC.

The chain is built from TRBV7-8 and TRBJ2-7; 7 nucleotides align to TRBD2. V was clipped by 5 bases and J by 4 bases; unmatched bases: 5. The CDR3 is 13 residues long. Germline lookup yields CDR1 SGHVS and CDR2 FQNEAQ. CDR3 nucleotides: TGTGCCAGCAGCCCCCCGGGGGGATACGAGCAGTACTTC. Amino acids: CASSPPGGYEQYF.

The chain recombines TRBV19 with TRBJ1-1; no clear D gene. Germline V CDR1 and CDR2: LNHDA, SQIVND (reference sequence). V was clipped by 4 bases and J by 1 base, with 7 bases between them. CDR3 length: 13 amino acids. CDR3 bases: TGTGCCAGTAGTACACAGAGGAACACTGAAGCTTTCTTT. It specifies CASSTQRNTEAFF.

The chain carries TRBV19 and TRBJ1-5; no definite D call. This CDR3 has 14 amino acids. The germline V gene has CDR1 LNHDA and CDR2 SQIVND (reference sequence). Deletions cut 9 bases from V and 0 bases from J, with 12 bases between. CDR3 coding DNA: TGTGCCAGGTCCCCGTGTTATAGCAATCAGCCCCAGCATTTT. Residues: CARSPCYSNQPQHF.

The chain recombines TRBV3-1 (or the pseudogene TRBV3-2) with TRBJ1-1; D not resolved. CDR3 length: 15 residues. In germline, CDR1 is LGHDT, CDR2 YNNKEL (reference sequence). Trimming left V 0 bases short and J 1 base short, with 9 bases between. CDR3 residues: CASSQDPVGNTEAFF. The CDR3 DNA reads TGTGCCAGCAGCCAAGATCCGGTCGGGAACACTGAAGCTTTCTTT.

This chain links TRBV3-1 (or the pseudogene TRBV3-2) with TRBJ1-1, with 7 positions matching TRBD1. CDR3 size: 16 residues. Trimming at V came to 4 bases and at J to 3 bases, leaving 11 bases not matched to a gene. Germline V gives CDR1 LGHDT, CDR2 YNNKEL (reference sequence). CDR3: CASSRRRGTEDTEAFF. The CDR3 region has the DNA TGTGCCAGCAGCCGAAGGCGCGGGACAGAGGACACTGAAGCTTTCTTT.

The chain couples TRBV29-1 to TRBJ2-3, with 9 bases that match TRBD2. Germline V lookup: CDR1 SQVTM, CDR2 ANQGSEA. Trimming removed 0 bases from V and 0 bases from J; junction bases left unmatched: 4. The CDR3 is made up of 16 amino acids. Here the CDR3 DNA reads TGCAGCGTTGAAGATAGACTAGCGGCTAGCACAGATACGCAGTATTTT. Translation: CSVEDRLAASTDTQYF.

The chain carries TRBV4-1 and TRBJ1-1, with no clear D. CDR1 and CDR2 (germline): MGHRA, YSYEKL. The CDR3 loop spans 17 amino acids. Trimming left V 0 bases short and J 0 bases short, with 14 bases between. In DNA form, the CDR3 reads TGCGCCAGCAGCCAAGATAGAGATGCCACTATGAACACTGAAGCTTTCTTT. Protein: CASSQDRDATMNTEAFF.

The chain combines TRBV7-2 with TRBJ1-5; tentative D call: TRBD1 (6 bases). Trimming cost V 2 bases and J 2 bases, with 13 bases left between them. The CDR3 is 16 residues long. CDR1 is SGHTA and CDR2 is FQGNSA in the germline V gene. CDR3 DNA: TGTGCCAGCAGCTTAAGAACTCCAGGGGGCAATCAGCCCCAGCATTTT. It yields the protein CASSLRTPGGNQPQHF.

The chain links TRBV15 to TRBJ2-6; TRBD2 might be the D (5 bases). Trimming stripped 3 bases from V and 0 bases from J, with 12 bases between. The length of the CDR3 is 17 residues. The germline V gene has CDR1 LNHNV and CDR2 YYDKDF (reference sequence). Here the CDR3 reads CATSSEGTGSGANVLTF. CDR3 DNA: TGTGCCACCAGCAGCGAGGGCACCGGCTCTGGGGCCAACGTCCTGACTTTC.

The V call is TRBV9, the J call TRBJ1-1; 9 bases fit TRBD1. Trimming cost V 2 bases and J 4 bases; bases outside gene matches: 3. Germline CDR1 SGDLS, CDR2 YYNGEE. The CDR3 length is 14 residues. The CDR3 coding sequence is TGTGCCAGCAGCGTTGCGACAGGGGGCACTGAAGCTTTCTTT. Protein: CASSVATGGTEAFF.

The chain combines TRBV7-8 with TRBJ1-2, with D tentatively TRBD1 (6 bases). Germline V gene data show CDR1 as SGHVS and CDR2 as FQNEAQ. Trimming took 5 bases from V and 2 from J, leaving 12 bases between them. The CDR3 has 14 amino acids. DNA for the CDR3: TGTGCCAGCAGCCCAGGGGTGGCCAACTATGGCTACACCTTC. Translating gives CASSPGVANYGYTF.

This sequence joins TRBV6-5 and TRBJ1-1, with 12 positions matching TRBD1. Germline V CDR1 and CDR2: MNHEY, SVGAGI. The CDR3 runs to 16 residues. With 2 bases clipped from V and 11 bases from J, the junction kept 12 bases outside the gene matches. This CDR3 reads CASSYLPGQGARNAFF. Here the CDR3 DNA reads TGTGCCAGCAGTTACCTGCCGGGACAGGGGGCACGGAATGCTTTCTTT.